This T cell receptor beta chain was captured by sequencing in a study of blood T cell repertoires in COVID-19 (dated by TCRdb to about 2020). For context, the study as a whole: Samples covering the acute and convalescent phases of COVID-19 were provided by collaborators in the United States, Italy and Spain. The prospective study material was composed of cDNA or gDNA derived from T cells, B-cell-depleted T cells, or PBMCs. The dataset comprised deeply sampled blood TCRbeta repertoires from subjects exposed to, actively infected with, or recovered from COVID-19. The repertoires were released in a freely available public database intended as a resource for research on the immune response to SARS-CoV-2. Samples came from the ongoing ImmuneRACE study (first 160 participants) plus 1,254 subjects from 6 global collaborators. Nearly every sample came with metadata listing a de-identified subject ID, COVID-19 status, age in years and sex. Where available, HLA class I and class II types were obtained from metadata supplied by the sample provider rather than from assay-based typing. What the authors observed across the whole study: The amount of clinical and demographic metadata varied by source and participant and was provided uncurated.

In the prospective study, participants were roughly 18 to 100 years old, resided in about 25 geographic areas of the United States, and were enrolled through a virtual design. In the prospective study, participants were assigned to cohorts based on the clinical history participants reported in a screening survey and a study questionnaire. ImmuneRACE Cohort 3 recovered participants were defined by two consecutive negative NP/OP PCR tests, healthcare professional clearance, or symptom resolution. Each participant in the prospective study had whole blood, serum and a nasopharyngeal or oropharyngeal swab collected by mobile phlebotomists. Participants in the prospective study had the option to provide additional blood draws and questionnaires over a roughly 2-month period. Before DNA extraction, blood samples from the prospective study were shipped at room temperature or frozen. Worth noting for this clone: This clone's antigen is unknown. No much larger clone exists at a distance of one base, and base qualities are not known.

From cysteine to phenylalanine, the CDR3 is 13 amino acids long. Left in the record is the CDR3 DNA by itself, 39 bases read in frame from the first base. Sequences SQVTM (CDR1) and ANQGSEA (CDR2) are obtained from the germline V gene. V lost 7 bases and J lost 0 bases; the stretch between them is 10 bases long. The immunoSEQ Assay, a bias-controlled multiplex PCR, was used to amplify TCRbeta CDR3 regions from genomic DNA. The paper's data handling went like this. The number of nucleated cells in each sample was estimated from the amplification of reference gene primers within the assay. To quantify the absolute abundance of each unique TCRbeta CDR3 rearrangement, sequence reads were collapsed and filtered. Productive Simpson clonality was computed per sample as the square root of Simpson's diversity index over productive rearrangements. Not all clones reach the TCRdb copy of this immuneACCESS table, which keeps in-frame sequences only. Checked studies attribute under half of the gap to unresolved V genes and leave the rest unexplained. Clone size and the V and J calls come from that table; the DNA yielded D and trimming. This sample lists 250,000 to 300,000 clones; over 85% were detected once. About 2% of the sample lies in the top ten.

The receptor was derived from an older woman who had recovered from COVID-19. Material: PBMCs or T cells enriched from blood (not recorded which). This sequence uses TRBV29-1 and TRBJ1-3; TRBD1 is perhaps the D gene, given 5 matching bases. CDR3 sequence: CSGTLSSGNTIYF. The DNA reads as follows: TGCAGCGGGACACTGAGCTCTGGAAACACCATATATTTT.